The rows below give T cell receptor beta chains drawn from one sample of a study of shared clonotypes between healthy human individuals. TCRdb keeps only in-frame clones here, not all; method: immunoSEQ multiplex PCR. This table holds about 710,000 clones, 73% found once. Sample: memory CD4+ T cells sorted from blood. All receptors derive from a young woman in good health. Each CDR3 is given with its conserved first and last residue. Fields, in order: V gene, clone size, J gene, D gene, CDR3 protein, CDR3 DNA. The D gene is left open where the match is weak. Size tells how often a clone was seen (once, few, many) or the class of an expanded clone, and some rows leave it out.

v_call: TRBV5-1
clone_size: NA
j_call: TRBJ2-7
d_call: TRBD2
cdr3_aa: CASSLSGTSGSEQYF
cdr3_nt: TGCGCCAGCAGCCTCTCCGGGACTAGCGGGAGCGAGCAGTACTTC

v_call: TRBV28
clone_size: NA
j_call: TRBJ1-5
d_call: NA
cdr3_aa: CASSSPMVSNQPQHF
cdr3_nt: TGTGCCAGCAGTTCCCCTATGGTGAGCAATCAGCCCCAGCATTTT

v_call: TRBV5-1
clone_size: NA
j_call: TRBJ2-2
d_call: NA
cdr3_aa: CASSLMGPYTGELFF
cdr3_nt: TGCGCCAGCAGCTTAATGGGACCCTACACCGGGGAGCTGTTTTTT

v_call: TRBV28
clone_size: NA
j_call: TRBJ1-2
d_call: NA
cdr3_aa: CASNWPSEDGYTF
cdr3_nt: TGTGCCAGCAATTGGCCGTCAGAGGATGGCTACACCTTC

v_call: TRBV6-5
clone_size: NA
j_call: TRBJ1-1
d_call: NA
cdr3_aa: CASSYSGRTLNTEAFF
cdr3_nt: TGTGCCAGCAGTTACTCCGGCAGGACTTTGAACACTGAAGCTTTCTTT

v_call: TRBV6-5
clone_size: NA
j_call: TRBJ2-7
d_call: TRBD2
cdr3_aa: CASSVGPSGYYEQYF
cdr3_nt: TGTGCCAGCAGTGTTGGCCCTAGCGGGTACTACGAGCAGTACTTC

v_call: TRBV7-9
clone_size: NA
j_call: TRBJ1-2
d_call: TRBD1
cdr3_aa: CASGRDSIGYTF
cdr3_nt: TGTGCCAGCGGCCGGGACAGTATCGGCTACACCTTC

v_call: TRBV6-1
clone_size: NA
j_call: TRBJ1-1
d_call: NA
cdr3_aa: CASTRQRANTEAFF
cdr3_nt: TGTGCCAGCACTCGACAGAGAGCTAACACTGAAGCTTTCTTT

v_call: TRBV11-1
clone_size: few
j_call: TRBJ2-7
d_call: TRBD2
cdr3_aa: CASSFDLAGSRHEQYF
cdr3_nt: TGTGCCAGCAGCTTTGACTTAGCGGGATCCCGCCACGAGCAGTACTTC

v_call: TRBV11-2
clone_size: NA
j_call: TRBJ2-5
d_call: NA
cdr3_aa: CASSLATGEETQYF
cdr3_nt: TGTGCCAGCAGCTTGGCAACGGGAGAAGAGACCCAGTACTTC

v_call: TRBV28
clone_size: NA
j_call: TRBJ1-3
d_call: NA
cdr3_aa: CASREIGQRRNTIYF
cdr3_nt: TGTGCCAGCAGGGAGATAGGACAAAGAAGAAACACCATATATTTT

v_call: TRBV28
clone_size: NA
j_call: TRBJ2-4
d_call: NA
cdr3_aa: CASRSGNIQYF
cdr3_nt: TGTGCCAGCAGGTCCGGAAACATTCAGTACTTC

v_call: TRBV28
clone_size: NA
j_call: TRBJ2-5
d_call: TRBD2
cdr3_aa: CASYSGTSGRETQYF
cdr3_nt: TGTGCCAGCTATTCCGGGACTAGCGGGAGAGAGACCCAGTACTTC

v_call: TRBV5-1
clone_size: NA
j_call: TRBJ1-4
d_call: TRBD1
cdr3_aa: CASSLRDRDEKLFF
cdr3_nt: TGCGCCAGCAGCTTGAGGGACAGGGATGAAAAACTGTTTTTT

v_call: TRBV19
clone_size: NA
j_call: TRBJ1-5
d_call: NA
cdr3_aa: CASSLIREGRGQPQHF
cdr3_nt: TGTGCCAGTAGTTTGATCCGGGAGGGTCGTGGACAGCCCCAGCATTTT

v_call: TRBV7-2
clone_size: NA
j_call: TRBJ2-5
d_call: NA
cdr3_aa: CASSLWVGQPQTQYF
cdr3_nt: TGTGCCAGCAGCTTATGGGTGGGCCAACCGCAGACCCAGTACTTC

v_call: TRBV4-2
clone_size: NA
j_call: TRBJ1-2
d_call: TRBD1
cdr3_aa: CASSRTGDFYYGYTF
cdr3_nt: TGTGCCAGCAGCCGAACAGGGGATTTCTACTATGGCTACACCTTC

v_call: TRBV5-6
clone_size: NA
j_call: TRBJ2-1
d_call: NA
cdr3_aa: CASSLDVSLDGQFF
cdr3_nt: TGTGCCAGCAGCTTGGACGTCTCACTGGATGGGCAGTTCTTC

v_call: TRBV27
clone_size: NA
j_call: TRBJ2-7
d_call: TRBD1
cdr3_aa: CASSFGLSRTGKYEQYF
cdr3_nt: TGTGCCAGCAGTTTTGGTTTGTCGCGGACAGGGAAGTACGAGCAGTACTTC

v_call: TRBV5-1
clone_size: few
j_call: TRBJ1-2
d_call: TRBD1
cdr3_aa: CASSPQVGGQYGYTF
cdr3_nt: TGCGCCAGCAGCCCCCAGGTAGGGGGACAGTATGGCTACACCTTC

v_call: TRBV15
clone_size: NA
j_call: TRBJ2-5
d_call: TRBD2
cdr3_aa: CATSRGGTSGGETQYF
cdr3_nt: TGTGCCACCAGCAGAGGCGGGACTAGCGGAGGGGAGACCCAGTACTTC

v_call: TRBV2
clone_size: NA
j_call: TRBJ2-2
d_call: TRBD1
cdr3_aa: CASSDGTGVLGELFF
cdr3_nt: TGTGCCAGCAGTGATGGGACAGGGGTTCTGGGGGAGCTGTTTTTT

v_call: TRBV5-1
clone_size: few
j_call: TRBJ2-3
d_call: TRBD1
cdr3_aa: CASSNGQGILTQYF
cdr3_nt: TGCGCCAGCAGCAATGGACAGGGTATACTAACGCAGTATTTT

v_call: TRBV27
clone_size: many
j_call: TRBJ2-7
d_call: NA
cdr3_aa: CASSVTSLPIYEQYF
cdr3_nt: TGTGCCAGCAGTGTAACTAGCTTGCCGATCTACGAGCAGTACTTC

v_call: TRBV19
clone_size: few
j_call: TRBJ1-5
d_call: NA
cdr3_aa: CASSSIGGGQPQHF
cdr3_nt: TGTGCCAGTAGTTCCATAGGGGGGGGGCAGCCCCAGCATTTT

v_call: TRBV5-1
clone_size: NA
j_call: TRBJ2-3
d_call: TRBD2
cdr3_aa: CASSLRPAGSTDTQYF
cdr3_nt: TGCGCCAGCAGCTTGAGGCCAGCGGGAAGCACAGATACGCAGTATTTT

v_call: TRBV18
clone_size: NA
j_call: TRBJ1-1
d_call: NA
cdr3_aa: CASSPLRSTEAFF
cdr3_nt: TGTGCCAGCTCACCACTGAGGAGTACTGAAGCTTTCTTT

v_call: TRBV18
clone_size: NA
j_call: TRBJ2-1
d_call: TRBD2
cdr3_aa: CASSPPGVTSGINEQFF
cdr3_nt: TGTGCCAGCTCACCACCTGGAGTAACTAGCGGGATTAATGAGCAGTTCTTC

v_call: TRBV28
clone_size: NA
j_call: TRBJ2-1
d_call: TRBD2
cdr3_aa: CASSPRGSGRASYEQFF
cdr3_nt: TGTGCCAGCAGTCCCCGGGGTAGCGGGAGGGCCAGTTATGAGCAGTTCTTC

v_call: TRBV11-2
clone_size: few
j_call: TRBJ2-7
d_call: NA
cdr3_aa: CASSLARSGTYEQYF
cdr3_nt: TGTGCCAGCAGCTTAGCTAGGTCTGGGACCTACGAGCAGTACTTC

v_call: TRBV5-1
clone_size: NA
j_call: TRBJ2-3
d_call: NA
cdr3_aa: CASSSGSTDTQYF
cdr3_nt: TGCGCCAGCAGTTCAGGGAGCACAGATACGCAGTATTTT

v_call: TRBV15
clone_size: NA
j_call: TRBJ2-7
d_call: TRBD1
cdr3_aa: CATSRVPNRGLYEQYF
cdr3_nt: TGTGCCACCAGCAGAGTCCCAAACAGGGGCCTCTACGAGCAGTACTTC

v_call: TRBV4-2
clone_size: NA
j_call: TRBJ2-7
d_call: NA
cdr3_aa: CASSQGSRYEQYF
cdr3_nt: TGTGCCAGCAGCCAAGGTTCCCGGTACGAGCAGTACTTC

v_call: TRBV7-3
clone_size: once
j_call: TRBJ1-1
d_call: NA
cdr3_aa: CASSRDSNTEAFF
cdr3_nt: TGTGCCAGCAGCCGTGACTCGAACACTGAAGCTTTCTTT

v_call: TRBV30
clone_size: few
j_call: TRBJ2-7
d_call: NA
cdr3_aa: CAWMEVGSSYEQYF
cdr3_nt: TGTGCCTGGATGGAGGTCGGGAGCTCCTACGAGCAGTACTTC

v_call: TRBV19
clone_size: NA
j_call: TRBJ1-2
d_call: TRBD1
cdr3_aa: CASKATGGYYGYTF
cdr3_nt: TGTGCCAGTAAGGCGACAGGGGGCTACTATGGCTACACCTTC

v_call: TRBV7-9
clone_size: NA
j_call: TRBJ1-2
d_call: NA
cdr3_aa: CASSSIRKNREEGNYGYTF
cdr3_nt: TGTGCCAGCAGCTCCATCCGAAAAAACAGGGAAGAAGGTAACTATGGCTACACCTTC

v_call: TRBV5-6
clone_size: NA
j_call: TRBJ2-2
d_call: TRBD1
cdr3_aa: CASSATGQEDTGELFF
cdr3_nt: TGTGCCAGCAGCGCTACGGGACAGGAGGACACCGGGGAGCTGTTTTTT

v_call: TRBV29-1
clone_size: NA
j_call: TRBJ2-1
d_call: TRBD1
cdr3_aa: CSVARDRDYNEQFF
cdr3_nt: TGCAGCGTTGCCCGGGACAGGGACTACAATGAGCAGTTCTTC

v_call: TRBV5-1
clone_size: NA
j_call: TRBJ2-7
d_call: TRBD1
cdr3_aa: CASSPTRDSSYEQYF
cdr3_nt: TGCGCCAGCAGCCCTACCCGGGACAGCAGCTACGAGCAGTACTTC

v_call: TRBV28
clone_size: NA
j_call: TRBJ1-5
d_call: NA
cdr3_aa: CASSPRGVANQPQHF
cdr3_nt: TGTGCCAGCAGTCCCCGGGGGGTTGCAAATCAGCCCCAGCATTTT

v_call: TRBV5-1
clone_size: NA
j_call: TRBJ2-6
d_call: NA
cdr3_aa: CASSLERGTGANVLTF
cdr3_nt: TGCGCCAGCAGCTTGGAGAGGGGTACTGGGGCCAACGTCCTGACTTTC

v_call: TRBV28
clone_size: many
j_call: TRBJ1-5
d_call: TRBD1
cdr3_aa: CASSSRRQGPQPQHF
cdr3_nt: TGTGCCAGCAGTTCTCGCCGACAGGGACCTCAGCCCCAGCATTTT

v_call: TRBV7-9
clone_size: few
j_call: TRBJ2-1
d_call: NA
cdr3_aa: CASSLDSGLKNEQFF
cdr3_nt: TGTGCCAGCAGCTTAGATAGTGGGTTAAAAAATGAGCAGTTCTTC

v_call: TRBV28
clone_size: NA
j_call: TRBJ1-1
d_call: TRBD1
cdr3_aa: CASSPDRVRFNTEAFF
cdr3_nt: TGTGCCAGCAGTCCCGACAGGGTGCGTTTTAATACTGAAGCTTTCTTT

v_call: TRBV5-1
clone_size: NA
j_call: TRBJ2-7
d_call: NA
cdr3_aa: CASSSTGYYEQYF
cdr3_nt: TGCGCCAGCAGCTCTACAGGGTATTACGAGCAGTACTTC

v_call: TRBV10-1
clone_size: few
j_call: TRBJ1-5
d_call: NA
cdr3_aa: CASSESTGKPQHF
cdr3_nt: TGCGCCAGCAGTGAGTCGACGGGGAAGCCCCAGCATTTT

v_call: TRBV25-1
clone_size: NA
j_call: TRBJ2-5
d_call: NA
cdr3_aa: CASTFPPLRQGLQETQYF
cdr3_nt: TGTGCCAGCACCTTCCCCCCACTCCGGCAGGGCCTACAAGAGACCCAGTACTTC

v_call: TRBV30
clone_size: once
j_call: TRBJ1-2
d_call: TRBD1
cdr3_aa: CAWSLPGQGRYGYTF
cdr3_nt: TGTGCCTGGAGTCTCCCCGGACAGGGGAGGTATGGCTACACCTTC

v_call: TRBV6-5
clone_size: NA
j_call: TRBJ2-7
d_call: NA
cdr3_aa: CASSPELVSRSSQYF
cdr3_nt: TGTGCCAGCAGTCCCGAATTAGTTAGTAGGTCTTCGCAGTACTTC

v_call: TRBV18
clone_size: NA
j_call: TRBJ1-1
d_call: NA
cdr3_aa: CASSPTTGMNTEAFF
cdr3_nt: TGTGCCAGCTCACCCACGACAGGAATGAACACTGAAGCTTTCTTT

v_call: TRBV4-2
clone_size: NA
j_call: TRBJ2-1
d_call: NA
cdr3_aa: CASSQETRKYNEQFF
cdr3_nt: TGTGCCAGCAGCCAAGAGACTAGGAAGTACAATGAGCAGTTCTTC

v_call: TRBV10-2
clone_size: NA
j_call: TRBJ2-7
d_call: NA
cdr3_aa: CASRQGGWYEQYF
cdr3_nt: TGCGCCAGCAGGCAGGGCGGGTGGTACGAGCAGTACTTC

v_call: TRBV5-4
clone_size: NA
j_call: TRBJ1-2
d_call: NA
cdr3_aa: CASKEAGRVYGYTF
cdr3_nt: TGTGCCAGCAAGGAGGCGGGCAGAGTTTATGGCTACACCTTC

v_call: TRBV30
clone_size: NA
j_call: TRBJ2-1
d_call: TRBD2
cdr3_aa: CASHSGRLSYNEQFF
cdr3_nt: TGTGCCAGTCATAGCGGGAGACTCTCCTACAATGAGCAGTTCTTC

v_call: TRBV5-1
clone_size: NA
j_call: TRBJ1-5
d_call: NA
cdr3_aa: CASSLVGGDQPQHF
cdr3_nt: TGCGCCAGCAGCTTAGTGGGGGGCGATCAGCCCCAGCATTTT

v_call: TRBV19
clone_size: NA
j_call: TRBJ1-5
d_call: NA
cdr3_aa: CASSKGITRLSNQPQHF
cdr3_nt: TGTGCCAGTAGTAAGGGAATTACACGATTAAGCAATCAGCCCCAGCATTTT

v_call: TRBV9
clone_size: NA
j_call: TRBJ1-4
d_call: TRBD1
cdr3_aa: CASSPGQGALLGEKLFF
cdr3_nt: TGTGCCAGCAGCCCAGGACAGGGGGCCCTCCTAGGGGAAAAACTGTTTTTT